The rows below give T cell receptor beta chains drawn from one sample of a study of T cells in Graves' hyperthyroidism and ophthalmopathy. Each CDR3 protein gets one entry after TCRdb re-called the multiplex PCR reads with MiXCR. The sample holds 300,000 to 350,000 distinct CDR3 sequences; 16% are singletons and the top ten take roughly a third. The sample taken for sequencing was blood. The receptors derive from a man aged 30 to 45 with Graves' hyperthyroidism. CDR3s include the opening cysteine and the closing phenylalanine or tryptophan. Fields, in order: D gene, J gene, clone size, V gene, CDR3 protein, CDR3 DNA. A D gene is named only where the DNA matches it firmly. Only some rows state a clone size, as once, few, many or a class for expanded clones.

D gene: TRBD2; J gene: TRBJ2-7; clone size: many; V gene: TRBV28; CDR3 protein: CASSFPSGGSYEQYF; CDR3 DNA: TGTGCCAGCAGTTTCCCTAGCGGGGGCTCCTACGAGCAGTACTTC
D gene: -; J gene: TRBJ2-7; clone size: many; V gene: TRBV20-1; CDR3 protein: CSASPTQVLSYEQYF; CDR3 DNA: TGCAGTGCTAGTCCGACTCAGGTACTCTCCTACGAGCAGTACTTC
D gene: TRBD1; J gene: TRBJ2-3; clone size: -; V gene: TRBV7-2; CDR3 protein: CASSPNGPGQVGRDTQYF; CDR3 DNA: TGTGCCAGCAGCCCGAACGGCCCGGGACAGGTTGGCCGGGATACGCAGTATTTT
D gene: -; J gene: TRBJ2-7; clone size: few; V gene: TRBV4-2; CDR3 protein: CASSQATEAYEQYF; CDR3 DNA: TGTGCCAGCAGCCAAGCCACCGAGGCCTACGAGCAGTACTTC
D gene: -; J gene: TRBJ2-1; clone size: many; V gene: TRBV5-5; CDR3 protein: CASSLVLVSPNEQFF; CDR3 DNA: TGTGCCAGCAGCTTGGTCCTAGTTAGCCCCAATGAGCAGTTCTTC
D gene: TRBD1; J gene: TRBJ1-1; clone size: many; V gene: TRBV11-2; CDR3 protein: CASSSKTGYTEAFF; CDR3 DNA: TGTGCCAGCAGCTCGAAGACAGGGTACACTGAAGCTTTCTTT
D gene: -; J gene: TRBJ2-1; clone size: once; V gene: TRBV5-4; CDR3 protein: CASTLGQINEQFF; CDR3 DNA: TGTGCCAGCACCCTAGGGCAGATTAATGAGCAGTTCTTC
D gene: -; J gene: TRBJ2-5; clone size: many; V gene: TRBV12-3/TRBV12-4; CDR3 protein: CASSGDFSPDQYF; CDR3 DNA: TGTGCCAGCAGCGGGGACTTTTCTCCGGACCAGTACTTC
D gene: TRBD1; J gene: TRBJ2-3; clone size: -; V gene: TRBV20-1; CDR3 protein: CSARDDRGITDTQYF; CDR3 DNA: TGCAGTGCTAGAGACGACAGGGGAATCACAGATACGCAGTATTTT
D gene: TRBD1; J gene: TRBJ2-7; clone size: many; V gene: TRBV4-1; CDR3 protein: CASSQDPRDRGSYEQYF; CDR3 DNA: TGCGCCAGCAGCCAAGATCCTAGGGACAGGGGCTCCTACGAGCAGTACTTC
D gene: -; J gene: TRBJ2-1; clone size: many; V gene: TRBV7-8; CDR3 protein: CASSFPGIYNEQFF; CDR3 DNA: TGTGCCAGCAGCTTCCCGGGGATCTACAATGAGCAGTTCTTC
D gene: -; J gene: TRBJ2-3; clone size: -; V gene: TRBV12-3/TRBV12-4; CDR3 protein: CASSSTEEGTDTQYF; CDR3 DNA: TGTGCCAGCAGCTCTACAGAGGAGGGGACAGATACGCAGTATTTC
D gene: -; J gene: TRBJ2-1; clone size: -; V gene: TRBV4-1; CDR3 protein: CASSQDPIRGSSNEQFF; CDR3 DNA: TGCGCCAGCAGCCAAGATCCTATACGGGGCTCTAGCAATGAGCAGTTCTTC
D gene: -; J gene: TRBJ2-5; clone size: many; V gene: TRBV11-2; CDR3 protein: CASSFEEVLGTQYF; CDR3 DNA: TGTGCCAGCAGCTTTGAGGAGGTCTTGGGGACCCAGTACTTC
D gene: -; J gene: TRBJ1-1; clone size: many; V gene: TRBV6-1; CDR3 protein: CASKKVYGRRNTEAFF; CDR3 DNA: TGTGCCAGCAAGAAAGTATATGGGCGGAGGAACACTGAAGCTTTCTTT
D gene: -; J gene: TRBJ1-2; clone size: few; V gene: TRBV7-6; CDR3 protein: CASSPLRRQTNYGYTF; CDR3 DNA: TGTGCCAGCAGCCCCCTTCGAAGGCAGACAAACTATGGCTACACCTTC
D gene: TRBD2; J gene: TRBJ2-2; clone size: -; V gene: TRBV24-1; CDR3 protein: CATSETSGRSGGDTGELFF; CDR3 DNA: TGTGCCACCAGTGAAACTAGCGGCCGATCCGGCGGGGACACCGGGGAGCTGTTTTTT
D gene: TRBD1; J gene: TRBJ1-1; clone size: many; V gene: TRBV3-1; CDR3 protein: CASSQGDRGYTEAFF; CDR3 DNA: TGTGCCAGCAGCCAAGGTGACAGGGGATACACTGAAGCTTTCTTT
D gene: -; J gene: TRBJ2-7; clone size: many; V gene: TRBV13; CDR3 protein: CASSFGTDISYEQYF; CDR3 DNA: TGTGCCAGCAGTTTCGGGACCGACATCTCCTACGAGCAGTACTTC
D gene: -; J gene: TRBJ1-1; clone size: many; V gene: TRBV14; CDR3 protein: CASSPAGGGTEAFF; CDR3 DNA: TGTGCCAGCAGCCCCGCGGGGGGGGGAACTGAAGCTTTCTTT
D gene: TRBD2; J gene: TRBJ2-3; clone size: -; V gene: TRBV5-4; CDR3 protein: CASSLSPHLGLAGADTQYF; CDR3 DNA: TGTGCCAGCAGCTTGAGTCCCCATCTGGGACTAGCGGGAGCTGATACGCAGTATTTT
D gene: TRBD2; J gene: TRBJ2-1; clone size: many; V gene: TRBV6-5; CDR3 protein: CASSYSGLAGFAEQFF; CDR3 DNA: TGTGCCAGCAGTTACTCCGGACTAGCGGGCTTTGCCGAGCAGTTCTTC
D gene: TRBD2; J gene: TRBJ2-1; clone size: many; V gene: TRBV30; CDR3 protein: CAWTIGLAGGDEQFF; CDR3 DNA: TGTGCCTGGACCATAGGACTAGCGGGAGGCGATGAGCAGTTCTTC
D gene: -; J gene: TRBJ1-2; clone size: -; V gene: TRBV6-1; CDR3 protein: CASSPQGGYTF; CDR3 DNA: TGTGCCAGCAGTCCCCAGGGTGGCTACACCTTC
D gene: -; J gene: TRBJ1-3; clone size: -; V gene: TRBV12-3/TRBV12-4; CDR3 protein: CASSPYTTNTIYF; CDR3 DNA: TGTGCCAGCAGTCCCTACACGACGAACACCATATATTTT
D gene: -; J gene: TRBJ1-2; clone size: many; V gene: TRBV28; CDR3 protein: CASSSGGYTF; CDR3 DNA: TGTGCCAGCAGTTCAGGTGGCTACACCTTC
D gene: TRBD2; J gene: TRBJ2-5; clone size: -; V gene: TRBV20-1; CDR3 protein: CSARGGLAGETQYF; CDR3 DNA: TGCAGTGCTAGAGGCGGACTAGCGGGAGAGACCCAGTACTTC
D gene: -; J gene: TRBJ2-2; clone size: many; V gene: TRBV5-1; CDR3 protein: CASSSDGLGTGELFF; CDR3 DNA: TGCGCCAGCAGCTCGGACGGGCTGGGAACCGGGGAGCTGTTTTTT
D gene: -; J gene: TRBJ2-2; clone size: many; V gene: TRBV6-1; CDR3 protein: CASTYRSGTGELFF; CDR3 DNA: TGTGCCAGCACCTACAGGAGCGGCACCGGGGAGCTGTTTTTT
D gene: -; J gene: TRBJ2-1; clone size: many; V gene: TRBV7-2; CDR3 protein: CASSLGAPFFQFF; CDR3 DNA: TGTGCCAGCAGCTTAGGTGCGCCGTTCTTCCAGTTCTTC
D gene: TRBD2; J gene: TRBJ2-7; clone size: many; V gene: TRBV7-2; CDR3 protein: CASSSDRGRNEQYF; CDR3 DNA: TGTGCCAGCAGCTCCGATCGCGGGAGAAACGAGCAGTACTTC
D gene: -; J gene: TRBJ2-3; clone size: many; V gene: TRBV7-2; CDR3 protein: CASRITDTQYF; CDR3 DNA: TGTGCCAGCAGGATCACAGATACGCAGTATTTT
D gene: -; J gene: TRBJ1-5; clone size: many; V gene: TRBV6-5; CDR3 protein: CASSYSRPVSEPQHF; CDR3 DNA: TGTGCCAGCAGTTACTCAAGGCCCGTAAGCGAGCCCCAGCATTTT
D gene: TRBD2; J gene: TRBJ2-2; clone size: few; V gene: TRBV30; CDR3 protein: CAWTPGGNTGELFF; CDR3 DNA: TGTGCCTGGACCCCGGGGGGGAACACCGGGGAGCTGTTTTTT
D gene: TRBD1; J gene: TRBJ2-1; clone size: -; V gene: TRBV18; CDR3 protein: CASSPRQGIYNEQFF; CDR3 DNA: TGTGCCAGCTCGCCACGACAGGGTATCTACAATGAGCAGTTCTTC
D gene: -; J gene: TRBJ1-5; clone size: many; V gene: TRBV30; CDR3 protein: CAWSVGRGNQPQHF; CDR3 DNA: TGTGCCTGGAGTGTAGGCAGGGGAAATCAGCCCCAGCATTTT
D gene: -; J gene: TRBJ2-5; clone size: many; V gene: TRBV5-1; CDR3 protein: CASSAGSQETQYF; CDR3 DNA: TGCGCCAGCAGCGCCGGTAGTCAGGAGACCCAGTACTTC
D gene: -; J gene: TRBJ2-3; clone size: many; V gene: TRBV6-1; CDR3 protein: CASSYVGRSTDTQYF; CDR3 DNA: TGTGCCAGCAGTTACGTCGGCAGGAGCACAGATACGCAGTATTTT
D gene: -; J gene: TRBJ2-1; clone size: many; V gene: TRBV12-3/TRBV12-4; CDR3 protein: CASSELGQGSYNEQFF; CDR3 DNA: TGTGCCAGCAGCGAGCTGGGGCAGGGGTCCTACAATGAGCAGTTCTTC
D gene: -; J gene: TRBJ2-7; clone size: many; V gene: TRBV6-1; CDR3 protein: CASSEWGTGVRCEQYF; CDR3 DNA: TGTGCCAGCAGTGAATGGGGAACGGGAGTTCGTTGCGAGCAGTACTTC
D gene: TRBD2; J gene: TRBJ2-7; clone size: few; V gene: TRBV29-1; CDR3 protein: CSVVAGVGYEQYF; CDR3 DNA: TGCAGCGTTGTAGCGGGAGTGGGCTACGAGCAGTACTTC
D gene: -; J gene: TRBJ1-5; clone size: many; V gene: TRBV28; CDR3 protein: CASRLQGNSNQPQHF; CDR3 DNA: TGTGCCAGCAGACTCCAGGGGAATAGCAATCAGCCCCAGCATTTT
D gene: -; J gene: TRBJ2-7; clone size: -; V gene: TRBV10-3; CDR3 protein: CAISATPGPPTREQYF; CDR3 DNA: TGTGCCATCAGTGCTACTCCGGGTCCCCCTACGCGGGAGCAGTACTTC
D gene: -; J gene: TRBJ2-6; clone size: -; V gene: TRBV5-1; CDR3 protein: CASSPEPTSGANVLTF; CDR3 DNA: TGCGCCAGCAGCCCTGAACCCACCTCTGGGGCCAACGTCCTGACTTTC
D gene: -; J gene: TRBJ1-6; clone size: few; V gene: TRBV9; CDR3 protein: CASSYGGAGTYNSPLHF; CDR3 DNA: TGTGCCAGCAGTTACGGGGGGGCAGGCACCTATAATTCACCCCTCCACTTT
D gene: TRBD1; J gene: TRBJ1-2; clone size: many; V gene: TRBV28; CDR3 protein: CASSNTGGPSYGYTF; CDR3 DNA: TGTGCCAGCAGCAATACAGGGGGACCTTCCTATGGCTACACCTTC
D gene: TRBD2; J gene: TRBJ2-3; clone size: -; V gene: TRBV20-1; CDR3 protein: CSARTRLAGSTDTQYF; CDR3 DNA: TGCAGTGCCCGGACTCGGCTAGCGGGTAGCACAGATACGCAGTATTTT
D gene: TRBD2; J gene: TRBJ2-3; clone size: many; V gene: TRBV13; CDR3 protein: CASSFLPTGTSGILSTDTQYF; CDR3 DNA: TGTGCCAGCAGCTTTCTTCCTACCGGGACTAGCGGGATCCTTAGCACAGATACGCAGTATTTT
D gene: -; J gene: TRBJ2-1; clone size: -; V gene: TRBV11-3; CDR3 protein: CASSRDFGSYNEQFF; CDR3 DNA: TGTGCCAGCAGCCGGGACTTTGGCTCCTACAATGAGCAGTTCTTC
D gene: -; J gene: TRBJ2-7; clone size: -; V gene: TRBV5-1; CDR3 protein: CASSLYYSSYEQYF; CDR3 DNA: TGCGCCAGCAGCTTGTATTACAGCTCCTACGAGCAGTACTTC